This T cell receptor (beta chain) was identified in a study of post-analysis software for immune sequencing data (dated by TCRdb to the mid-2010s). Study-wide context: Disease courses on record covered relapsing-remitting, secondary progressive and progressive-relapsing multiple sclerosis, though some patients had no subtype annotation. Patient repertoires were compared against 11 to 12 previously published healthy control repertoires from donors aged about 6 to 28 years. A subset of samples was prepared in parallel using single-end sample barcoding, then pooled and co-amplified after Illumina adapter ligation.

This clonotype has more than one count but fewer than ten. Its antigen has not been determined. The record has no base qualities; no much larger clone is one base away. The method was PCR. Sequenced on an Illumina HiSeq 2500. To reduce PCR and sequencing biases, unique molecular identifiers were incorporated into the TCR beta cDNA libraries. Per 1 to 10 million input T cells, roughly 0.5 million cDNA molecules were obtained, such that each molecule approximated one T cell. Patient libraries were prepared and sequenced with the same protocol used for the earlier healthy control dataset. Within a given batch, samples were prepared together, multiplexed and sequenced on the same HiSeq lane. As for the authors' bioinformatics: MIGEC handled the raw barcoded reads, throwing out single-read molecular identifier groups before consensus assembly and CDR3 extraction. Clonotype tables were post-analysed with VDJtools, and diversity was normalized by down-sampling all datasets to the smallest sample size. Repertoire overlap clustering matched CDR3 amino acid but not nucleotide sequences to correct batch-related cross-sample contamination. Through fastp at Q25 and MiXCR, TCRdb rebuilt clones from the public reads, retaining in-frame beta chains. Each entry is one CDR3 protein sequence, shown with its most common DNA and genes. Here the V and J calls rest on TCRdb's processing, not on the authors' analysis. The sample table contains about 800,000 distinct CDR3 sequences; only one count was recorded for roughly 27% of them. The ten largest clonotypes hold around 0.56% of the sample.

What the work shows at the level of the full study, not this receptor alone: About 5 TRBV segments, including TRBV5-6, TRBV5-1 and TRBV20-1, were significantly more frequent in patients than controls. The control group was slightly older than the multiple sclerosis patient group. Direct clustering with F measure showed strong co-clustering of samples prepared in the same batch, prompting a batch-effect correction. Normalized Chao1 diversity was significantly lower in multiple sclerosis patients than controls, suggesting substantial peripheral T-cell clonal expansion.

The CDR1 and CDR2 encoded by the germline V gene are SQVTM and ANQGSEA. The CDR3 has 13 amino acids, counting the end cysteine and phenylalanine. Of all the DNA, just the CDR3 is kept, 39 bases in frame from base 1. The germline V end is reduced by 5 bases and the J end by 5 bases; junction bases left unmatched: 9. To demonstrate the VDJtools post-analysis software, the study profiled TCR beta repertoires from the peripheral blood of 13 young patients with multiple sclerosis. The multiple sclerosis patients were children and adolescents ranging in age from 6 to 15 years. Specimen: blood. This sequence originates from a girl aged 10-17 years with multiple sclerosis. Recombination linked TRBV29-1 to TRBJ2-7; 7 central nucleotides agree with TRBD1. CDR3 reads: CSVPQGSRNEQYF. The sequenced DNA: TGCAGCGTTCCACAGGGGTCCAGGAACGAGCAGTACTTC.